These 13 T cell receptor beta chains originate from one sample sequenced in a study of blood T cell repertoires in COVID-19. Clones were sequenced by immunoSEQ multiplex PCR, and TCRdb holds only the in-frame ones, with some missing. The sample records 50,000 to 80,000 clones, around 73% being singletons. Sequencing used peripheral blood. All receptors derive from a man in his sixties with COVID-19, enrolled during active disease.

This clone has a single count. The J gene is TRBJ1-2, the V gene TRBV3-1 (or the pseudogene TRBV3-2); TRBD1 matches at 7 bases. Germline V gene data show CDR1 as LGHDT and CDR2 as YNNKEL (reference sequence). This CDR3 contains 13 residues. With V trimmed by 4 bases and J by 6 bases, 5 bases remained unmatched. The CDR3 here is CASSPRGQDGYTF. DNA for the CDR3: TGTGCCAGCAGCCCCAGAGGACAGGATGGCTACACCTTC.

This clone occurred a few times. The chain employs TRBV19 and TRBJ1-5; possible D gene TRBD1, 5 bases. The CDR3 totals 14 residues. The V end lost 3 bases, the J end lost 5 bases, and 11 bases lay between the germline ends. Germline V gene lookup returns CDR1 LNHDA and CDR2 SQIVND (reference sequence). CDR3 residues: CASSIMAGHQPQHF. The CDR3 DNA follows: TGTGCCAGTAGTATTATGGCAGGGCATCAGCCCCAGCATTTT.

This chain links TRBV28 with TRBJ2-3; 11 nucleotides agree with TRBD2. This CDR3 contains 16 residues. CDR1 MDHEN and CDR2 SYDVKM come from the germline V gene. J was trimmed by 5 bases and V by 5 bases; bases with no gene match: 9. The CDR3 region has the DNA TGTGCCAGCAGTCAACCCGGGACTAGCGGTGTAGATACGCAGTATTTT. It translates to CASSQPGTSGVDTQYF.

The CDR3 sequence: CASSLDSGELFF. As DNA, the CDR3 is TGTGCCAGCAGCTTAGATAGTGGGGAGCTGTTTTTT. The V gene is TRBV11-3, the J gene TRBJ2-2, with unresolved D. Trimming cost V 0 bases and J 8 bases, with 4 bases left between them. Germline CDR1 is SGHNT and CDR2 is YENEEA. The CDR3 loop spans 12 amino acids.

The chain joins TRBV2 to TRBJ2-5, with 7 bases matching TRBD1. CDR1 is SNHLY and CDR2 is FYNNEI in the germline V gene. The CDR3 totals 14 residues. After removal of 4 bases from V and 6 bases from J, the junction contained 8 bases not matched to a gene. The CDR3 DNA sequence: TGTGCCAGCAGTGTAACAGGGGATTTTCAGACCCAGTACTTC. Amino acids: CASSVTGDFQTQYF.

The chain carries TRBV10-2 and TRBJ2-7; maybe TRBD2 (7 bases). Germline CDR1 reads WSHSY; CDR2 reads SAAADI. This CDR3 is built from 14 residues. Trimming cost V 3 bases and J 7 bases, with 16 bases left between them. The CDR3 nucleotides are TGCGCCAGCAGTGATTCGGGCAGGGGAGGGGAGCAGTACTTC. Protein product: CASSDSGRGGEQYF.

The gene calls are TRBV29-1 and TRBJ1-3, with D possibly matching TRBD1 (6 bases). The V end was cut by 7 bases, the J end by 0 bases, with 10 bases between. The CDR3 has 13 amino acids. CDR1 and CDR2 (germline): SQVTM, ANQGSEA. The DNA of the CDR3 is TGCAGCGCTAAACAGGGCTCTGGAAACACCATATATTTT. It translates to CSAKQGSGNTIYF. The complete variable domain, with remaining parts taken from reference TRBV29-1 and TRBJ1-3, reads SAVISQKPSRDICQRGTSLTIQCQVDSQVTMMFWYRQQPGQSLTLIATANQGSEATYESGFVIDKFPISRPNLTFSTLTVSNMSPEDSSIYLCSAKQGSGNTIYFGEGSWLTVV.

The V gene is TRBV11-3, the J gene TRBJ2-7; 7 bases align to TRBD1. Germline loops: CDR1 SGHNT, CDR2 YENEEA. The CDR3 has 13 amino acids. Trimming cost V 5 bases and J 2 bases; bases outside gene matches: 3. Here the CDR3 DNA reads TGTGCCAGCAGCGAGGACAGGACCTACGAGCAGTACTTC. Translation: CASSEDRTYEQYF.

The V gene is TRBV18, the J gene TRBJ1-2; D not resolved. Trimming cost V 0 bases and J 4 bases, with 9 bases left between them. Germline V gene lookup returns CDR1 KGHSH and CDR2 LQKENI. CDR3 length: 14 amino acids. The CDR3 nucleotides are TGTGCCAGCTCACCACCGGAGCGCTCCTATGGCTACACCTTC. Residues: CASSPPERSYGYTF.

This chain uses TRBV5-5 with TRBJ2-1, with a tentative D call TRBD2 (5 bases). The CDR3 is made up of 12 amino acids. CDR1 is SGHKS, CDR2 YYEKEE, per germline (reference sequence). Trimming took 0 bases from V and 13 from J, leaving 11 bases between them. The CDR3 coding sequence is TGTGCCAGCAGCTTGGAAGCACTAGAACAGTTCTTC. Translation gives CASSLEALEQFF.

The chain uses TRBV2 and TRBJ2-1; TRBD2 agrees at 7 bases. This CDR3 region has 14 residues. Germline values: CDR1 SNHLY, CDR2 FYNNEI. Trimming at V came to 8 bases and at J to 8 bases, leaving 12 bases not matched to a gene. CDR3 in amino acids: CASPLAKVNYEQFF. The CDR3 nucleotides read TGTGCCAGCCCACTAGCGAAAGTTAATTATGAGCAGTTCTTC.

The rearrangement links TRBV30 to TRBJ2-2; TRBD1 aligns across 8 bases. The CDR3 is made up of 13 amino acids. J was trimmed by 5 bases and V by 4 bases; bases with no gene match: 3. From germline, CDR1 is GTSNPN and CDR2 SVGIG (reference sequence). CDR3 region: CAWTGGRTGELFF. The CDR3 coding sequence is TGTGCCTGGACAGGGGGCAGGACCGGGGAGCTGTTTTTT.

V usage is TRBV19 and J usage is TRBJ1-2; D is unclear. The length of the CDR3 is 15 residues. V was trimmed by 5 bases and J by 0 bases, leaving 13 bases between them. Per the germline V gene, CDR1 is LNHDA and CDR2 is SQIVND (reference sequence). The chain's CDR3 is CASSDRYRANYGYTF. The CDR3 region has the DNA TGTGCCAGTAGTGATCGGTACAGAGCTAACTATGGCTACACCTTC.